Below, one TCR beta chain is given with its context. No antigen is known for it. This sample also contains other DNA sequences that code for the same CDR3. This record comes from a study of CD8+ T cells in alopecia areata. Following extraction, RNA underwent reverse transcription to cDNA, which served as the sequencing template. Repertoires were generated with immunoSEQ multiplex PCR, while TCRdb's copy carries only in-frame clones and drops some. The sample contains around 150,000 clones, less than 65% of which appear only once. Findings and limits, study-wide: Against the mouse data, patients shared TCRs less clearly, possibly for HLA reasons.

Germline CDR1 is MGHRA and CDR2 is YSYEKL. This CDR3 is 19 amino acids long. V was cut by 0 bases and J by 1 base, with 21 bases left in between. The chain carries TRBV4-1 and TRBJ1-1; D remains unclear. The source of this sequence is a human donor in good health. Sequenced input: CD8+ T cells sorted from blood. The CDR3 reads CASSQDSAAHLSANTEAFF. The CDR3 nucleotides are TGCGCCAGCAGCCAAGATTCTGCAGCCCACCTGTCAGCGAACACTGAAGCTTTCTTT.